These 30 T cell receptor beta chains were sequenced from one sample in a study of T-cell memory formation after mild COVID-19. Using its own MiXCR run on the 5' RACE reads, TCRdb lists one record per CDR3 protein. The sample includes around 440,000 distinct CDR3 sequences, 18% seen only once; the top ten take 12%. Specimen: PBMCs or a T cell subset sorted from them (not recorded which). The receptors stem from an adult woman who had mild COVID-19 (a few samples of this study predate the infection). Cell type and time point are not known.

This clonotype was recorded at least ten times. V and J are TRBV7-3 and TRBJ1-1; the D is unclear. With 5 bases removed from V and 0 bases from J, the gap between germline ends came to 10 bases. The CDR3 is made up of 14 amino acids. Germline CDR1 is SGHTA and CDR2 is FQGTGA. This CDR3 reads CASSRSHMNTEAFF. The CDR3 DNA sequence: TGTGCCAGCAGCAGATCCCACATGAACACTGAAGCTTTCTTT.

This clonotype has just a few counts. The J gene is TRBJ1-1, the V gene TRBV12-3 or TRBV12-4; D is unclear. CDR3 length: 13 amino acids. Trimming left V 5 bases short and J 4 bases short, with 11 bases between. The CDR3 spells CASSPGRVTEAFF. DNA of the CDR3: TGTGCCAGCAGTCCCGGGCGGGTCACTGAAGCTTTCTTT.

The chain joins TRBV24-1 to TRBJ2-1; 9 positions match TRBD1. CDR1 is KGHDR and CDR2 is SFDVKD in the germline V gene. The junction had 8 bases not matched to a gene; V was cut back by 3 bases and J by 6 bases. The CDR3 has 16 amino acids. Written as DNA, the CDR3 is TGTGCCACCAGTGATCCCCGAGGACAGGGGCGCAATGAGCAGTTCTTC. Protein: CATSDPRGQGRNEQFF.

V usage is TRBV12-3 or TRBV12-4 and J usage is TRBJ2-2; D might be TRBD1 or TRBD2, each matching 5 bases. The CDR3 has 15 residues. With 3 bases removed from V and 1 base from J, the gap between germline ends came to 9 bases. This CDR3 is CASSFEGWNTGELFF. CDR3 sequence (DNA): TGTGCCAGCAGTTTTGAGGGGTGGAACACCGGGGAGCTGTTTTTT.

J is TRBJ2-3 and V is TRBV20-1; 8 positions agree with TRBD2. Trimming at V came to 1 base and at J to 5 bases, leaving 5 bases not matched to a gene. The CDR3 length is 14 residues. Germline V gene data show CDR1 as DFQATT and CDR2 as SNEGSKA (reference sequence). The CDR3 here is CSARVSAGVDTQYF. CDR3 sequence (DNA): TGCAGTGCTAGAGTTTCAGCGGGAGTAGATACGCAGTATTTT.

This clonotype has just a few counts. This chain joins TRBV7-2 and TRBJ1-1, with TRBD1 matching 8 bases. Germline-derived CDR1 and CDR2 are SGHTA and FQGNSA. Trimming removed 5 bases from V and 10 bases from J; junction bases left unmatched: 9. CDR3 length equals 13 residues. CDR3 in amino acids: CASSVGQVGGAFF. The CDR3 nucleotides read TGTGCCAGCAGCGTGGGACAGGTGGGGGGAGCTTTCTTT. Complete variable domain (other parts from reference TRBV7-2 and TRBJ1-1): GAGVSQSPSNKVTEKGKDVELRCDPISGHTALYWYRQSLGQGLEFLIYFQGNSAPDKSGLPSDRFSAERTGGSVSTLTIQRTQQEDSAVYLCASSVGQVGGAFFGQGTRLTVV.

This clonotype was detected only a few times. CDR3 residues: CASSFRNPTDTQYF. CDR3 DNA sequence: TGTGCCAGCAGTTTCAGGAACCCCACAGATACGCAGTATTTT. The gene calls are TRBV27 and TRBJ2-3; D gene uncertain. CDR3 length: 14 residues. V lost 3 bases and J lost 2, with 9 bases in between. CDR1 and CDR2 from the germline V gene are MNHEY and SMNVEV (reference sequence).

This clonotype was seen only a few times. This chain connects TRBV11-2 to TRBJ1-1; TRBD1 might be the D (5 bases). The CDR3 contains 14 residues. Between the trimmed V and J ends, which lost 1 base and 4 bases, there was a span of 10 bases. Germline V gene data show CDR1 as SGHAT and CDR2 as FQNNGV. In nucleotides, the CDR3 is TGTGCCAGCAGCTTAGCGACAGAGGGCACTGAAGCTTTCTTT. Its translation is CASSLATEGTEAFF.

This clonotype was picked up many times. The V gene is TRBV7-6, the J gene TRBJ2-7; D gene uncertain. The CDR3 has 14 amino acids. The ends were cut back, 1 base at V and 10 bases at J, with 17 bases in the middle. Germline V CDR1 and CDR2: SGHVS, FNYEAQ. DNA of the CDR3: TGTGCCAGCAGCTTAGTTCTGGGCGGTCGAGCACAGTACTTC. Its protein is CASSLVLGGRAQYF.

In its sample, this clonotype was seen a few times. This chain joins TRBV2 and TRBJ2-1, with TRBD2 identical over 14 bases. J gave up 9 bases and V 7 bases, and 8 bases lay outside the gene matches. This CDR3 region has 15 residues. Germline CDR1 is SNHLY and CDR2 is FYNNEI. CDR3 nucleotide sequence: TGTGCCAGCAAGGGGGGACTAGCGGGAGCTAGTGAGCAGTTCTTC. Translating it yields CASKGGLAGASEQFF.

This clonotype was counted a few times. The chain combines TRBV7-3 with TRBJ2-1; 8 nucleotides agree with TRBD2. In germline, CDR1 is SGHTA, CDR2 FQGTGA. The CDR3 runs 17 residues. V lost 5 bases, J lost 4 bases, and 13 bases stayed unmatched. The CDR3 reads CASSPSERGPSYNEQFF. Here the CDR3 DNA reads TGTGCCAGCAGCCCTTCAGAGCGGGGGCCCTCTTACAATGAGCAGTTCTTC.

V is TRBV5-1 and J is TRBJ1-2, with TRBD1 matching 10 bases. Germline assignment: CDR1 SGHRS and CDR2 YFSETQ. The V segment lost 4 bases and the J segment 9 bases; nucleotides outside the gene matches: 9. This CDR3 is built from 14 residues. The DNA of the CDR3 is TGCGCCAGCAGCACCGGGACAGGGGTTGATAGCTACACCTTC. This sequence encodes CASSTGTGVDSYTF.

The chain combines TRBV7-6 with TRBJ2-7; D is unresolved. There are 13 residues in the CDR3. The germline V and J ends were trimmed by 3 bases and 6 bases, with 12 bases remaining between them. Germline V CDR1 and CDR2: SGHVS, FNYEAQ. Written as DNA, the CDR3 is TGTGCCAGCAGCTTGGCGGCGTCCCTCGAGCAGTACTTC. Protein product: CASSLAASLEQYF.

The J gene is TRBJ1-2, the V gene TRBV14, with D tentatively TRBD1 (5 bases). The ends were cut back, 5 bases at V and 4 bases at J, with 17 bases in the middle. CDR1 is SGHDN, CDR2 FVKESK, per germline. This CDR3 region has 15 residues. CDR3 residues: CASSLRGDSAYGYTF. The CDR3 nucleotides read TGTGCCAGCAGCTTACGGGGGGACTCCGCCTATGGCTACACCTTC.

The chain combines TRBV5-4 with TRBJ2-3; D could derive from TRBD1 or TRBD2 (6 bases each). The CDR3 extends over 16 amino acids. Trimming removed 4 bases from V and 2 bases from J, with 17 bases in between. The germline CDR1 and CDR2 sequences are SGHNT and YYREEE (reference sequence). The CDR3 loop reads CASSPEAGHYTDTQYF. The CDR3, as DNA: TGTGCCAGCAGCCCAGAGGCGGGACACTACACAGATACGCAGTATTTT.

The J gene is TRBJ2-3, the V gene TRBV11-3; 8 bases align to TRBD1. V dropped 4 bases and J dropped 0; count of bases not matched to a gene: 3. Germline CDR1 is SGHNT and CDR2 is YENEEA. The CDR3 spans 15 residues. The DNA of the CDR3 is TGTGCCAGCAGCTCCGGGGACAGGAGCACAGATACGCAGTATTTT. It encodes CASSSGDRSTDTQYF.

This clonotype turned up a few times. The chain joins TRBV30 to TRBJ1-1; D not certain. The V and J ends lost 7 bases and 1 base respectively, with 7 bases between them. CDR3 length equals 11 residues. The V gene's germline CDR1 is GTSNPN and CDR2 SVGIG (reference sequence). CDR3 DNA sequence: TGTGCCTACGGGCCGAACACTGAAGCTTTCTTT. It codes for CAYGPNTEAFF.

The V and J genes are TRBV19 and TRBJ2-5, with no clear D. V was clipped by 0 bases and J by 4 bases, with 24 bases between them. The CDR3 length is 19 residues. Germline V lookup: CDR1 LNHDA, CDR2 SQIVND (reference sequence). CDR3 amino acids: CASSIDYHPGRPYRETQYF. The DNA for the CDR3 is TGTGCCAGTAGTATAGATTATCATCCGGGCAGGCCTTATCGAGAGACCCAGTACTTC.

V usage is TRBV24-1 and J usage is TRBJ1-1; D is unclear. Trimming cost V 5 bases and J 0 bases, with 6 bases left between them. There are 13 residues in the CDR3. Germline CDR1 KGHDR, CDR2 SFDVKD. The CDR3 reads CATSAGLNTEAFF. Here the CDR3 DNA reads TGTGCCACCAGTGCGGGGTTGAACACTGAAGCTTTCTTT.

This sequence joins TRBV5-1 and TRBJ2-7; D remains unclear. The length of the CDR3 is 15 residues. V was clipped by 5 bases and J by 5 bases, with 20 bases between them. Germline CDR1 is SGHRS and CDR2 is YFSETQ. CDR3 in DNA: TGCGCCAGCAGTTCGGGTCTATCCCCCAGCCACGAGCAGTACTTC. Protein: CASSSGLSPSHEQYF. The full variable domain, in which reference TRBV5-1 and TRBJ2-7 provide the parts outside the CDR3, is KAGVTQTPRYLIKTRGQQVTLSCSPISGHRSVSWYQQTPGQGLQFLFEYFSETQRNKGNFPGRFSGRQFSNSRSEMNVSTLELGDSALYLCASSSGLSPSHEQYFGPGTRLTVT.

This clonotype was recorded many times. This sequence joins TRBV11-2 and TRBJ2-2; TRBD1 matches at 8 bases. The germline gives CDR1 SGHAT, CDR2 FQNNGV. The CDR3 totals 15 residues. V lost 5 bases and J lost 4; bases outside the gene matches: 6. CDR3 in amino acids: CASSTGGLITGELFF. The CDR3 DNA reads TGTGCCAGCAGCACAGGGGGGCTCATCACCGGGGAGCTGTTTTTT.

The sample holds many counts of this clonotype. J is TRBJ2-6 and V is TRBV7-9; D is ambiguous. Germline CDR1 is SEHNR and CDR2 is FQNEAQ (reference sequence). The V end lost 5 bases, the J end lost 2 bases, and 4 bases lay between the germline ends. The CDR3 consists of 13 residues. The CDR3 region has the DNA TGTGCCAGCAGCCCAGCTGGGGCCAACGTCCTGACTTTC. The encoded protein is CASSPAGANVLTF.

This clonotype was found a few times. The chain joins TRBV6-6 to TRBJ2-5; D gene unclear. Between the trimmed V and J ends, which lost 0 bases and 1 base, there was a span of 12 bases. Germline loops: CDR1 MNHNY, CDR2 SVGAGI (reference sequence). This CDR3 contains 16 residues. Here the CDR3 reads CASSYSGLGSQETQYF. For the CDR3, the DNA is TGTGCCAGCAGTTACTCGGGCCTCGGATCCCAAGAGACCCAGTACTTC.

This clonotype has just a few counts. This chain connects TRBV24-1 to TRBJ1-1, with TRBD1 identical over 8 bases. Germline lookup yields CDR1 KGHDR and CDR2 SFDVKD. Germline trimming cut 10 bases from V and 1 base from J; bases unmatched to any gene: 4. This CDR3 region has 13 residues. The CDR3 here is CATRTGPNTEAFF. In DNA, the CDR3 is TGTGCCACTCGGACAGGGCCGAACACTGAAGCTTTCTTT.

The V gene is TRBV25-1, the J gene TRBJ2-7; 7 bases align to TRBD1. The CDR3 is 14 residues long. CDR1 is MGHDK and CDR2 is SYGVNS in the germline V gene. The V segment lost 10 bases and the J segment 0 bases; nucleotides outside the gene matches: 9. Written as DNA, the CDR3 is TGTGCCACCACGGGAACAGGGGCCTCCTACGAGCAGTACTTC. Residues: CATTGTGASYEQYF.

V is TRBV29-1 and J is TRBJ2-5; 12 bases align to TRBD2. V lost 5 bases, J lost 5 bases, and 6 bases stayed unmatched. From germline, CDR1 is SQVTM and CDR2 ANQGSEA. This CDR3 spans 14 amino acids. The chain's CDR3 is CSVPTSGGDETQYF. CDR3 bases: TGCAGCGTTCCGACTAGCGGGGGTGACGAGACCCAGTACTTC.

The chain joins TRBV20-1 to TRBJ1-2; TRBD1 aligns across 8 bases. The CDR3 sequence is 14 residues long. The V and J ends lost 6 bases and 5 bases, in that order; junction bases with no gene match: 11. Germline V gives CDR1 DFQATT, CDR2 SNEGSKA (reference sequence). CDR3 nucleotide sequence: TGCAGTGCCGTACTTGGGCAGGGGGCGTATGGCTACACCTTC. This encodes CSAVLGQGAYGYTF.

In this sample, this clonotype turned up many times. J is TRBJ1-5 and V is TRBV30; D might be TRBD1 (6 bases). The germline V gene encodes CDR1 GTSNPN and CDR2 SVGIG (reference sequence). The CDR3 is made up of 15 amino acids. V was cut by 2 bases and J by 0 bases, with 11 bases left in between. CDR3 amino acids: CAWSPGTNSNQPQHF. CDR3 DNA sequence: TGTGCCTGGAGTCCCGGGACAAATAGCAATCAGCCCCAGCATTTT. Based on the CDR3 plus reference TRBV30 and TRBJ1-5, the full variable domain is SQTIHQWPATLVQPVGSPLSLECTVEGTSNPNLYWYRQAAGRGLQLLFYSVGIGQISSEVPQNLSASRPQDRQFILSSKKLLLSDSGFYLCAWSPGTNSNQPQHFGDGTRLSIL.

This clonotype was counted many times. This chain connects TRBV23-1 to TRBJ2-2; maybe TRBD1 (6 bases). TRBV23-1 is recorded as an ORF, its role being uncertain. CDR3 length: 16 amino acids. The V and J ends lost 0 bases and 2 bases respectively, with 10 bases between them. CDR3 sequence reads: CASSQSKDRNTGELFF. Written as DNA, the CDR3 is TGCGCCAGCAGTCAATCGAAGGACAGAAACACCGGGGAGCTGTTTTTT.

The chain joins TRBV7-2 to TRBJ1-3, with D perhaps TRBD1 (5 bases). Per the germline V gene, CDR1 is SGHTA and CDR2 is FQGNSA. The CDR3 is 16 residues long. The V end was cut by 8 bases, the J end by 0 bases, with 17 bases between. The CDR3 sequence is CASATSRGYSGNTIYF. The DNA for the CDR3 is TGTGCCAGCGCGACCTCGAGGGGCTACTCTGGAAACACCATATATTTT.